This T cell receptor (beta chain) was captured in a study of blood T cells in healthy people across ages. Study context: Roughly one uniquely barcoded beta molecule per two T cells was captured.

For the second PCR, which ran for about 6 to 11 cycles, a sample-barcoded 5' primer and a J-beta primer mix were used. TCRdb passed the 5' RACE reads through MiXCR, listing each CDR3 protein once. The profile shows roughly 1.4 million distinct CDR3 sequences, 59% of them singletons. Concerning this clonotype: Its specificity is unknown.

The authors extracted at least 5 micrograms of total RNA per sample. This CDR3 has 15 amino acids. The study, taken as a whole, reports: Across samples, TCR beta diversity tracked strongly with naive T cell percentage.

What was sequenced was blood. The V gene is TRBV21-1, the J gene TRBJ1-1; no DNA check was done on the table's D call, TRBD1. TRBV21-1 is termed a pseudogene. This TCR came from a man aged 18 to 29 in good health. Written as DNA, the CDR3 is TGTGCCAGCAGCAAAGCTAGGACAGGCGGACCTGAAGCTTTCTTT. Translation gives CASSKARTGGPEAFF.